The entry below gives a single T cell receptor beta chain sequence along with its context. The entry originates in a study of naive and memory T cell subsets. Germline V gives CDR1 SGHVS, CDR2 FQNEAQ. CDR3 length equals 16 residues. The ends lost 5 bases at V and 4 bases at J; junction bases unmatched: 12. Both TRBC1 and TRBC2 were covered by a beta constant-region primer of two equimolar oligonucleotides. Four rounds of PCR amplified the ligated cDNA using nested alpha and beta constant-region primers plus SP2. A single record per CDR3 protein comes from TCRdb applying MiXCR to the UMI-ligation and nested PCR reads. The sample carries around 23,000 distinct CDR3 sequences, around 10% recorded once. After CD4 positive bead selection, the CD4-negative fraction gave CD8 T cells.

The V and J genes are TRBV7-8 and TRBJ2-5; 8 positions match TRBD1. Sample: central memory CD8+ T cells from blood. The receptor was derived from a human donor in good health. The CDR3 nucleotides are TGTGCCAGCAGCGGCCGGGACAGGAGGGATCGAGAGACCCAGTACTTC. Translating it yields CASSGRDRRDRETQYF.